Listed below are T cell receptor beta chains from one sample, sequenced in a study of T cell changes during pregnancy in multiple sclerosis. Assay used: immunoSEQ multiplex PCR; TCRdb lists only in-frame clones, some missing. The sample lists about 24,000 clones, around nine tenths occurring once. The sequencing used CD4+ T cells from peripheral blood mononuclear cells, collected in the first trimester of pregnancy. Receptors were obtained from a female donor in good health, enrolled as a control in a pregnancy study. CDR3s include the opening cysteine and the closing phenylalanine or tryptophan. The D gene is left open where the match is weak. Rows give clone size only sometimes, using once, few, many, or a class for an expanded clone.

cdr3_aa	cdr3_nt	v_call	j_call	clone_size	d_call
CSGGTEGYTF	TGCAGCGGGGGGACAGAGGGCTACACCTTC	TRBV29-1	TRBJ1-2	-	TRBD1
CASSPLRPGGGANTGELFF	TGTGCCAGCTCACCACTCCGACCGGGAGGAGGTGCGAACACCGGGGAGCTGTTTTTT	TRBV18	TRBJ2-2	-	TRBD2
CASSGGGPGYTF	TGTGCCAGCAGTGGCGGGGGGCCTGGCTACACCTTC	TRBV6-6	TRBJ1-2	-	-
CASKKEVGVTEAFF	TGTGCCAGCAAGAAGGAGGTTGGTGTCACTGAAGCTTTCTTT	TRBV2	TRBJ1-1	-	-
CASRPGTSGTGANVLTF	TGTGCCAGCAGGCCCGGGACTAGCGGGACTGGGGCCAACGTCCTGACTTTC	TRBV7-9	TRBJ2-6	-	TRBD2
CASSLLRTGDGEKLFF	TGTGCCAGCAGCTTGCTCCGTACGGGAGATGGTGAAAAACTGTTTTTT	TRBV5-6	TRBJ1-4	once	-
CASSTTPGGELFF	TGTGCCAGTAGTACGACTCCTGGCGGGGAGCTGTTTTTT	TRBV19	TRBJ2-2	-	-
CASSFLGGQETQYF	TGTGCCAGCAGTTTTTTAGGGGGACAAGAGACCCAGTACTTC	TRBV6-5	TRBJ2-5	-	-
CASSIDGAANYEQYF	TGTGCCAGTAGTATAGATGGGGCAGCAAACTACGAGCAGTACTTC	TRBV19	TRBJ2-7	-	-
CASSESAGGSRTGELFF	TGTGCCAGCAGTGAATCGGCAGGGGGCTCTCGGACCGGGGAGCTGTTTTTT	TRBV25-1	TRBJ2-2	-	TRBD1
CASSRENNQPQHF	TGTGCCAGCAGCCGGGAAAACAATCAGCCCCAGCATTTT	TRBV27	TRBJ1-5	once	-
CAWSVSGLQETQYF	TGTGCCTGGAGTGTAAGTGGACTCCAAGAGACCCAGTACTTC	TRBV30	TRBJ2-5	-	-
CASSFEHEQFF	TGTGCCAGCAGCTTCGAGCATGAGCAGTTCTTC	TRBV5-5	TRBJ2-1	-	-
CASSATSGVLYEQYF	TGTGCCAGCAGTGCGACTAGCGGGGTCCTCTACGAGCAGTACTTC	TRBV2	TRBJ2-7	-	TRBD2
CASSAGPGQNLYNEQFF	TGTGCCAGCAGCGCCGGTCCGGGACAGAACCTCTACAATGAGCAGTTCTTC	TRBV11-3	TRBJ2-1	-	TRBD1
CASSLERGLYEQYF	TGTGCCAGCAGTTTAGAAAGGGGCTTGTACGAGCAGTACTTC	TRBV2	TRBJ2-7	-	-
CASSLTDRGLTDTQYF	TGCGCCAGCAGCCTGACGGACAGGGGGCTCACAGATACGCAGTATTTT	TRBV4-1	TRBJ2-3	-	TRBD1
CASRPLQKTYTEAFF	TGTGCCAGCAGGCCTTTACAGAAAACGTACACTGAAGCTTTCTTT	TRBV5-6	TRBJ1-1	-	-
CASSPGGQGIGTDTQYF	TGTGCCAGCTCACCTGGGGGACAGGGGATCGGCACAGATACGCAGTATTTT	TRBV18	TRBJ2-3	-	TRBD1
CASRRVPREWEQYF	TGTGCCAGCAGAAGGGTCCCCAGGGAATGGGAGCAGTACTTC	TRBV6-5	TRBJ2-7	-	-
CASSQEPSRSGGGAQQYF	TGTGCCAGCAGCCAAGAACCCTCACGTTCAGGCGGGGGGGCCCAGCAGTACTTC	TRBV4-2	TRBJ2-7	-	TRBD2
CASRLSGLAHYNEQFF	TGTGCCAGCAGACTATCGGGACTAGCGCACTACAATGAGCAGTTCTTC	TRBV27	TRBJ2-1	-	TRBD2
CASRSGSQPQHF	TGTGCCAGCAGGTCAGGTTCTCAGCCCCAGCATTTT	TRBV28	TRBJ1-5	-	-
CASSPPQGADTGELFF	TGTGCCAGCAGCCCGCCACAGGGGGCGGACACCGGGGAGCTGTTTTTT	TRBV5-5	TRBJ2-2	-	TRBD1
CASTETPRGNEAFF	TGTGCCAGCACCGAGACCCCCAGGGGGAATGAAGCTTTCTTT	TRBV7-9	TRBJ1-1	-	TRBD1
CASGSSGDTQYF	TGTGCTAGTGGTTCCAGTGGAGATACGCAGTATTTT	TRBV12-5	TRBJ2-3	-	-
CASSLGSPVTEAFF	TGTGCCAGCAGCTTAGGTTCCCCTGTCACTGAAGCTTTCTTT	TRBV7-9	TRBJ1-1	-	-
CASSPPSIQETQYF	TGCGCCAGCAGCCCGCCTAGCATCCAAGAGACCCAGTACTTC	TRBV5-1	TRBJ2-5	-	-
CASSVTGREQETQYF	TGTGCCAGCAGCGTAACGGGGCGGGAGCAAGAGACCCAGTACTTC	TRBV9	TRBJ2-5	-	TRBD2
CASSSQSAGGLYNSPLHF	TGCGCCAGCAGCTCTCAAAGCGCAGGGGGTCTCTATAATTCACCCCTCCACTTT	TRBV5-1	TRBJ1-6	-	TRBD1
CASSLGQPLNTEAFF	TGCGCCAGCAGCTTGGGACAGCCCCTGAACACTGAAGCTTTCTTT	TRBV5-1	TRBJ1-1	-	-
CASSLELSGQAFF	TGTGCCAGCAGCTTAGAGTTGTCAGGGCAAGCTTTCTTT	TRBV11-2	TRBJ1-1	few	-
CASSMTSGRETQYF	TGTGCCAGTAGTATGACTAGCGGGAGAGAGACCCAGTACTTC	TRBV19	TRBJ2-5	-	TRBD2
CASSSTGATGNTIYF	TGTGCCAGCAGTTCGACAGGAGCTACCGGAAACACCATATATTTT	TRBV6-5	TRBJ1-3	-	-
CASSLALRGPDTEAFF	TGCGCCAGCAGCTTGGCCCTCAGGGGGCCGGACACTGAAGCTTTCTTT	TRBV5-1	TRBJ1-1	-	TRBD1
CASSQGSIQYF	TGTGCCAGCAGCCAGGGTAGCATTCAGTACTTC	TRBV6-1	TRBJ2-4	-	-
CATSRDGASGGYEQYF	TGTGCCACCAGCAGAGATGGGGCTAGCGGGGGCTACGAGCAGTACTTC	TRBV15	TRBJ2-7	once	TRBD2
CASSVGGGWTEAFF	TGTGCCAGCAGTGTCGGGGGGGGTTGGACTGAAGCTTTCTTT	TRBV2	TRBJ1-1	once	-
CASSRQGIGNTIYF	TGTGCCAGCAGTCGACAGGGGATAGGAAACACCATATATTTT	TRBV6-6	TRBJ1-3	-	TRBD1
CASSFWEEQPQHF	TGTGCCAGCAGCTTTTGGGAGGAGCAGCCCCAGCATTTT	TRBV7-2	TRBJ1-5	-	-
CASSLSGQSEKLFF	TGTGCCAGCTCACTTTCGGGACAGAGTGAAAAACTGTTTTTT	TRBV18	TRBJ1-4	-	TRBD1